The TCR beta chain under discussion was sequenced for a study of read filtering for tumor transcriptome and immune sequencing. Regarding the study as a whole: RNA-seq captured clonotypes less deeply and reliably than IR-seq.

Worth noting for this clonotype: The antigen remains undetermined. Germline and junction disagree at one end, which may indicate a read error.

This library used 300 to 450 ng RNA and molecular barcoded adaptors spanning alpha/delta and beta/gamma chains. TCRdb reanalysed the reads using MiXCR and keeps one entry per CDR3 protein. Of roughly 60,000 distinct CDR3 sequences in the sample, about 20% were seen once. From germline, CDR1 is SGHNT and CDR2 YENEEA. The CDR3 is 15 amino acids. This chain connects TRBV11-3 to TRBJ2-7; D is ambiguous. The source material was a population of CD138-negative cells sorted from bone marrow. The clonotype originates from a donor at least 40 years old with multiple myeloma. CDR3: CASSLADAETYEQYF. DNA for the CDR3: TGTGCCAGCAGTTTAGCAGACGCCGAGACCTACGAGCAGTACTTC. The whole variable domain, remainder taken from reference TRBV11-3 and TRBJ2-7, is EAGVVQSPRYKIIEKKQPVAFWCNPISGHNTLYWYLQNLGQGPELLIRYENEEAVDDSQLPKDRFSAERLKGVDSTLKIQPAELGDSAVYLCASSLADAETYEQYFGPGTRLTVT.